Listed here are 20 T cell receptor beta chains from one sample, sequenced in a study of PD-1 blockade in classical Hodgkin lymphoma. Clones were read by immunoSEQ multiplex PCR, and TCRdb kept only the in-frame ones, dropping some. This repertoire shows about 72,000 clones, more than 85% found once; its top ten account for 6.5% to 8%. Relapse after autologous stem cell transplantation occurred in every patient, and brentuximab vedotin exposure varied. The material was peripheral blood mononuclear cells (PBMCs), obtained at baseline. These receptors all stem from a human donor with classical Hodgkin lymphoma.

This chain uses TRBV18 with TRBJ2-7, with TRBD1 identical over 9 bases. The V gene end was trimmed by 5 bases and the J gene end by 3 bases; junction bases not matched to a gene: 8. The CDR3 runs to 15 residues. CDR1 is KGHSH and CDR2 is LQKENI in the germline V gene. CDR3 sequence reads: CASSVMGQGGYEQYF. CDR3 in DNA: TGTGCCAGCTCAGTCATGGGACAGGGTGGCTACGAGCAGTACTTC.

This clone was observed once. The chain carries TRBV7-9 and TRBJ2-1, with 9 bases that match TRBD1. CDR1 SEHNR and CDR2 FQNEAQ come from the germline V gene (reference sequence). CDR3 length: 16 residues. V lost 3 bases to trimming and J lost 12 bases; unmatched junction nucleotides: 15. The CDR3 sequence is CASSFSGTGKMWAQFF. In DNA form, the CDR3 reads TGTGCCAGCAGCTTCTCCGGGACAGGGAAAATGTGGGCGCAGTTCTTC. Combining the CDR3 with reference TRBV7-9 and TRBJ2-1 gives the whole variable domain DTGVSQNPRHKITKRGQNVTFRCDPISEHNRLYWYRQTLGQGPEFLTYFQNEAQLEKSRLLSDRFSAERPKGSFSTLEIQRTEQGDSAMYLCASSFSGTGKMWAQFFGPGTRLTVL.

The J gene is TRBJ2-7, the V gene TRBV7-2; D uncertain. V lost 4 bases and J lost 0, with 19 bases in between. CDR1 is SGHTA and CDR2 is FQGNSA in the germline V gene. The CDR3 is 17 residues long. In DNA, the CDR3 is TGTGCCAGCAGCTCCCTCAAGATGGGCTGGGGCTCCTACGAGCAGTACTTC. This encodes CASSSLKMGWGSYEQYF.

This chain connects TRBV19 to TRBJ2-3; TRBD1 matches at 7 bases. CDR1 is LNHDA, CDR2 SQIVND, per germline (reference sequence). This CDR3 comprises 18 residues. The ends lost 0 bases at V and 3 bases at J; junction bases unmatched: 12. DNA of the CDR3: TGTGCCAGTAGTATAGATCCCGGAGTAGGGGGCTGGACAGATACGCAGTATTTT. This codes for CASSIDPGVGGWTDTQYF.

V and J are TRBV7-9 and TRBJ2-3; 7 positions match TRBD1. Germline CDR1 reads SEHNR; CDR2 reads FQNEAQ (reference sequence). The ends lost 2 bases at V and 2 bases at J; junction bases unmatched: 7. This CDR3 is 16 amino acids long. CDR3 in amino acids: CASSLSGGSDTDTQYF. The CDR3 region has the DNA TGTGCCAGCAGCTTATCAGGGGGTTCCGACACAGATACGCAGTATTTT.

J is TRBJ2-5 and V is TRBV7-3; a possible D gene is TRBD2 (5 bases). The germline V gene encodes CDR1 SGHTA and CDR2 FQGTGA. The V end was cut by 0 bases, the J end by 4 bases, with 9 bases between. This CDR3 region has 14 residues. Here the CDR3 reads CASSLTAAGETQYF. In DNA, the CDR3 is TGTGCCAGCAGCTTAACGGCGGCGGGAGAGACCCAGTACTTC.

CDR3 protein: CASSDQPGLYDTQYF. The CDR3 nucleotides read TGTGCCAGCAGTGACCAACCGGGTCTTTATGATACGCAGTATTTT. The rearrangement uses TRBV6-4 and TRBJ2-3, with D unclear. The CDR3 has 15 residues. Germline V CDR1 and CDR2: MRHNA, SNTAGT. Between the trimmed V and J ends, which lost 2 bases and 6 bases, there was a span of 15 bases.

The chain links TRBV29-1 to TRBJ2-3; D ambiguous. Trimming stripped 2 bases from V and 3 bases from J, with 6 bases between. The CDR3 has 12 residues. Germline lookup yields CDR1 SQVTM and CDR2 ANQGSEA. In DNA, the CDR3 is TGCAGCGTTGAACGCCTGACAGATACGCAGTATTTT. Amino acid sequence: CSVERLTDTQYF.

V usage is TRBV27 and J usage is TRBJ2-1; possible D gene TRBD2, 6 bases. The V gene lost 8 bases and the J gene lost 8 bases, with 19 bases spanning the gap. Germline V gene sequence: CDR1 MNHEY, CDR2 SMNVEV (reference sequence). The CDR3 length is 14 residues. The CDR3: CASRPGLTKHEQFF. CDR3 DNA sequence: TGTGCCAGCCGACCGGGACTCACCAAACATGAGCAGTTCTTC.

This clone was counted once. J is TRBJ1-2 and V is TRBV27; TRBD1 is a possible D gene (5 bases). This CDR3 is 20 amino acids long. In germline, CDR1 is MNHEY, CDR2 SMNVEV (reference sequence). V lost 0 bases to trimming and J lost 4 bases, with 27 bases between them. The CDR3 DNA is TGTGCCAGCAGTTTATCACTGCCGGGACTGAACACTAGTCCCCTCTATGGCTACACCTTC. Amino acid sequence: CASSLSLPGLNTSPLYGYTF.

The V gene is TRBV5-1, the J gene TRBJ1-1; D ambiguous. Germline values: CDR1 SGHRS, CDR2 YFSETQ. V dropped 0 bases and J dropped 5 bases, with 11 bases sitting between them. The CDR3 extends over 14 amino acids. The CDR3 loop is CASSLESQATEAFF. CDR3 coding DNA: TGCGCCAGCAGCTTGGAGTCGCAGGCAACTGAAGCTTTCTTT.

The table lists this clone with a count of one. The rearrangement joins TRBV19 to TRBJ2-3; 7 bases match TRBD2. Trimming took 6 bases from V and 4 from J; bases not matched to a gene: 10. Germline V CDR1 and CDR2: LNHDA, SQIVND (reference sequence). CDR3 length equals 15 residues. CDR3 sequence: CASRVGGLIPDTQYF. CDR3 in DNA: TGTGCCAGTAGGGTGGGGGGGTTGATCCCAGATACGCAGTATTTT.

The chain couples TRBV5-4 to TRBJ2-1; 8 nucleotides line up with TRBD2. Germline V CDR1 and CDR2: SGHNT, YYREEE (reference sequence). There are 14 residues in the CDR3. Germline trimming cut 5 bases from V and 8 bases from J; bases unmatched to any gene: 9. The CDR3 nucleotides read TGTGCCAGCAGTCAAAGCGGGAGTCTCGATGAGCAGTTCTTC. Amino acids: CASSQSGSLDEQFF.

The chain is built from TRBV4-1 and TRBJ2-5; 7 nucleotides match TRBD2. CDR3 length: 16 amino acids. J gave up 5 bases and V 0 bases, and 9 bases lay outside the gene matches. Germline V gene sequence: CDR1 MGHRA, CDR2 YSYEKL. The CDR3 here is CASSQDRTGGGETQYF. The CDR3 DNA is TGCGCCAGCAGCCAAGATAGGACGGGAGGAGGTGAGACCCAGTACTTC.

CDR3 DNA sequence: TGTGCCAGCAGCTGGACAGTATACGAGCAGTACTTC. Its protein product is CASSWTVYEQYF. This chain joins TRBV7-2 and TRBJ2-7; TRBD1 is a possible D gene (6 bases). The CDR3 contains 12 residues. CDR1 and CDR2 (germline): SGHTA, FQGNSA. The germline V and J ends were trimmed by 4 bases and 4 bases, with 8 bases remaining between them.

V and J are TRBV5-1 and TRBJ2-1; D is perhaps TRBD1 or TRBD2 (5 bases each). The CDR3 consists of 16 residues. CDR1 is SGHRS and CDR2 is YFSETQ in the germline V gene. Trimming stripped 3 bases from V and 0 bases from J, with 13 bases between. CDR3 coding DNA: TGCGCCAGCAGCTCGCCGGGGCACAGCTCCTACAATGAGCAGTTCTTC. The encoded protein is CASSSPGHSSYNEQFF. Full variable domain (missing parts from reference TRBV5-1 and TRBJ2-1): KAGVTQTPRYLIKTRGQQVTLSCSPISGHRSVSWYQQTPGQGLQFLFEYFSETQRNKGNFPGRFSGRQFSNSRSEMNVSTLELGDSALYLCASSSPGHSSYNEQFFGPGTRLTVL.

The chain has TRBV27 and TRBJ2-7, with D possibly matching TRBD2 (5 bases). CDR1 is MNHEY and CDR2 is SMNVEV in the germline V gene (reference sequence). This CDR3 has 14 residues. Trimming left V 3 bases short and J 7 bases short, with 16 bases between. CDR3 region: CASSFGPGRGEQYF. Written as DNA, the CDR3 is TGTGCCAGCAGTTTTGGCCCGGGGAGAGGGGAGCAGTACTTC.

As concerns this clone: Germline and junction disagree at one end, which may indicate a read error. The chain carries TRBV29-1 and TRBJ1-2, with a weak D call TRBD1 (5 bases). Germline V gene data show CDR1 as SQVTM and CDR2 as ANQGSEA. The CDR3 is 13 amino acids. CDR3 amino acids: CSVESGAVGSRPF. In DNA form, the CDR3 reads TGCAGCGTTGAGAGTGGGGCTGTGGGCTCCAGGCCCTTC.

V gene TRBV18 combines with J gene TRBJ2-5, with 7 bases identical to TRBD1. The CDR3 covers 14 residues. CDR1 and CDR2 from the germline V gene are KGHSH and LQKENI. J lost 2 bases, V lost 2 bases, and 2 bases had no gene match. The DNA of the CDR3 is TGTGCCAGCTCACCAATGACAGGGCAAGAGACCCAGTACTTC. Encoded protein: CASSPMTGQETQYF.

CDR3: CASSTNTNEKLFF. The CDR3 nucleotides are TGCGCCAGCAGCACCAACACTAATGAAAAACTGTTTTTT. The chain links TRBV5-1 to TRBJ1-4; D remains ambiguous. Germline V gives CDR1 SGHRS, CDR2 YFSETQ. V was shortened by 4 bases and J by 2 bases, with 6 bases between the two germline ends. CDR3 length equals 13 residues.